The source of this T cell receptor (beta chain) is a study of STAT5B mutations in CD4+ large granular lymphocyte leukemia. Overall study findings and caveats: Top patient clones used TRBV06 genes more often: 8/27 versus 2/35 in controls. Patient CD4-sorted repertoires looked more clonal than healthy CD4+ repertoires, even without putative leukemic clones.

The CDR3 extends over 17 amino acids. Germline trimming cut 2 bases from V and 8 bases from J; bases unmatched to any gene: 15. Germline CDR1 and CDR2: SGHTA and FQGNSA. Under the authors' procedure: The detection floor for productive clonotype frequency was 2.59 x 10-5. TCRdb's copy holds only in-frame clones and misses some; the assay was immunoSEQ multiplex PCR. V and J calls and clone size are copied from that table; D and trimming were computed from the DNA. This table has tens of thousands of clones, about 76% appearing once. Comments on this clone: Its antigen remains unidentified.

Specimen: CD4+ T cells from blood buffy coats. This chain links TRBV7-2 with TRBJ2-1; TRBD2 matches at 7 bases. The sequence came from a human donor in good health. CDR3 DNA: TGTGCCAGCAGCTTACGCGTGGGGGGGATGGGTACGGATGAGCAGTTCTTC. This sequence encodes CASSLRVGGMGTDEQFF.